This T cell receptor (beta chain) was observed in a study of CD8+CD57+ T cells in acquired aplastic anemia listed by TCRdb under 2018. The study in broad terms: Extracted DNA from sorted CD4+ and CD8+ cells averaged approximately 3 ug, ranging from roughly 0.2 to 30 ug. For healthy donor samples, the average read count was about 10 million for CD4+ cells and around 12 million for CD8+ cells. Paper-wide results and their limitations: Nearly 30 CD8+ CDR3 sequences were found in both patients and controls but appeared to be highly expressed in patients and within the immunodominant clones of the patients. No significant difference in CD8+ Simpson's diversity was found between patients and healthy controls (P=0.060).

This clonotype turned up a few times. What this receptor recognizes is not known. The record has no base qualities; no much larger clone is one base away. In this study, sorted CD4+ and CD8+ T cells from the blood of healthy subjects and of severe aplastic anemia patients had their TCR repertoires deep-sequenced. Ficoll-Paque density gradient centrifugation was used to isolate peripheral blood mononuclear cells. CD4+ and CD8+ T cells were sorted by FACS or magnetic beads before DNA extraction. Profiling of TCR beta VDJ combinations and CDR3 sequences used genomic DNA as the template. An Illumina HiSeq 2000 was the platform used for TCR repertoire sequencing. The published analysis was carried out like this. TRBV/TRBJ rearrangement plots, CDR3 size and DJ length profiles, and Simpson's diversity index were used to evaluate the repertoires. The most abundant DNA sequence in the deep sequencing data was taken as the immunodominant clone. CDR3 amino acid sequences were screened for sharing across subjects and compared with published repertoires and the VDJdb database. TCRdb reprocessed the public reads (quality trimming at Q25 with fastp, clone calling with MiXCR) and kept in-frame beta chains. Here each entry gathers all rows of one CDR3 protein and keeps the most common genes and DNA. The V and J calls and clone size come from TCRdb's table, not from the authors' own analysis. This sample gives about 180,000 distinct CDR3 sequences in total; about 47% of them show up just once. Of the sample, approximately 2.9% is held by the ten largest clones.

The origin of this receptor is a human donor in good health. The material sequenced was sorted CD4+, CD8+, or CD8+CD57+ T cells (not recorded which) from PBMCs.

The CDR3 protein sequence reads: CASSSVSSEQYF. The DNA sequence follows: TGTGCCAGCAGCTCGGTCTCTTCCGAGCAGTACTTC. Recombination connected TRBV7-9 to TRBJ2-7, with the identity of the D gene unclear. V is reduced by 4 bases and J by 6 bases, leaving a spacing of 10 bases between them. From cysteine to phenylalanine, the CDR3 is 12 amino acids long. Here the CDR3 DNA is all that survives: 36 bases in frame from base 1. The germline V gene (reference sequence) sets CDR1 to SEHNR and CDR2 to FQNEAQ.